The rows below give T cell receptor beta chains drawn from one sample of a study of T cells in Graves' hyperthyroidism and ophthalmopathy. TCRdb processed the multiplex PCR reads anew with MiXCR; each CDR3 protein has one entry. Of some 760,000 distinct CDR3 sequences listed, 12% to 15% are singletons. Sequencing was done on a sample of blood. The source is a woman aged 18-29 years with Graves' hyperthyroidism. Each CDR3 is given with its conserved first and last residue. D genes are given only for firm matches. Not all rows give a size; the values are once, few, many and, for expanded clones, a class.

d_call	v_call	j_call	clone_size	cdr3_length	cdr3_nt	cdr3_aa
TRBD2	TRBV13	TRBJ2-7	many	19	TGTGCCAGCAGCACTAGAGAGGGACTAGCGGGACTTGCAGGGTACGAGCAGTACTTC	CASSTREGLAGLAGYEQYF
-	TRBV30	TRBJ2-1	few	13	TGTGCCTCCGCGATTAGCTCCTACAATGAGCAGTTCTTC	CASAISSYNEQFF
TRBD1	TRBV29-1	TRBJ1-4	once	13	TGCAGCGTTGGACAGGGACTTAATGAAAAACTGTTTTTT	CSVGQGLNEKLFF
-	TRBV5-1	TRBJ1-2	many	13	TGCGCCAGCAGCGCCGGGGGTAACTATGGCTACACCTTC	CASSAGGNYGYTF
-	TRBV6-1	TRBJ1-5	many	13	TGTGCCAGCAGAATTAATAGCAATCAGCCCCAGCATTTT	CASRINSNQPQHF
-	TRBV29-1	TRBJ2-7	-	14	TGCAGCGTTGAAGTAGGGGCAGGGGACAATGAGCAGTACTTC	CSVEVGAGDNEQYF
TRBD1	TRBV28	TRBJ2-5	few	15	TGTGCCAGCAGTCCCTCCGGGACAGGGACAGAGACCCAGTACTTC	CASSPSGTGTETQYF
-	TRBV19	TRBJ1-4	-	13	TGTGCCAGTAGTATTAACGGCGGCGAAAAACTGTTTTTT	CASSINGGEKLFF
-	TRBV7-9	TRBJ1-2	-	14	TGTGCCAGCAGTTACACAGGGAGTCCCTATGGCTACACCTTC	CASSYTGSPYGYTF
TRBD1	TRBV20-1	TRBJ2-5	-	14	TGCAGTGCTAGACGGAGGACAGGGCAAGAGACCCAGTACTTC	CSARRRTGQETQYF
TRBD2	TRBV10-3	TRBJ2-5	-	14	TGTGCCATCAGGGGGACTAGCGAGGTTGAGACCCAGTACTTC	CAIRGTSEVETQYF